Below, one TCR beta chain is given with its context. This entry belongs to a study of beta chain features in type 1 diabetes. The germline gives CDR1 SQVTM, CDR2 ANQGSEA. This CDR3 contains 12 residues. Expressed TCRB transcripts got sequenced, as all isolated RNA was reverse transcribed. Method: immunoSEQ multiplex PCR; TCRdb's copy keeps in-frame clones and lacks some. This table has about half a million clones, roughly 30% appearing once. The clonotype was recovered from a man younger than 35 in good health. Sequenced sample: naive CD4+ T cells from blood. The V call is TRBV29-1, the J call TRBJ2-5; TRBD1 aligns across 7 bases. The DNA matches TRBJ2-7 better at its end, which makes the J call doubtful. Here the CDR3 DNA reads TGCAGCGTCCACCGACAGGGATACGAGCAGTACTTC. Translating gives CSVHRQGYEQYF.